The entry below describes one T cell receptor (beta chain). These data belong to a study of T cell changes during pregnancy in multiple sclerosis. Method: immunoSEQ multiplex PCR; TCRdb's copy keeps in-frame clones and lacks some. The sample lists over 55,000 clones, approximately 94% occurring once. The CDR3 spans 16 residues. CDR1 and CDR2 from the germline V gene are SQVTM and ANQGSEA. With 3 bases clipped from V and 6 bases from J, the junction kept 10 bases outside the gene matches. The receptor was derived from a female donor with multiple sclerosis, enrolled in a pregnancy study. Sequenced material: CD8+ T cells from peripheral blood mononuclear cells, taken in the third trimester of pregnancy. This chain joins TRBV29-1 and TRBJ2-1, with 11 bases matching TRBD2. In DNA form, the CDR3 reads TGCAGCGTTGATGAGACTAGCGGGAAGGGATTCAATGAGCAGTTCTTC. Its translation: CSVDETSGKGFNEQFF.